What follows are 25 T cell receptor beta chains derived from one specimen sequenced in a study of cytomegalovirus exposure and HLA in healthy donors. Sequencing used immunoSEQ multiplex PCR; TCRdb keeps in-frame clones, though not all of them. The table includes around 150,000 clones, around four fifths detected once. Sequencing input: PBMCs. The source is a young man in good health and CMV-seropositive.

In DNA form, the CDR3 reads TGTGCTAGTGGTTTGGTCCCAGGGGGCGTAGGATACGAGCAGTACTTC. As protein: CASGLVPGGVGYEQYF. This rearrangement joins TRBV12-5 to TRBJ2-7; 8 nucleotides agree with TRBD1. CDR1 is LGHNT and CDR2 is FRNRAP in the germline V gene. Losses at the gene ends were 0 bases for V and 4 bases for J; bases not matched to a gene: 8. There are 16 residues in the CDR3.

This clone appeared a single time. The chain carries TRBV5-1 and TRBJ1-4, with D perhaps TRBD1 (6 bases). The ends were cut back, 4 bases at V and 8 bases at J, with 18 bases in the middle. Germline V lookup: CDR1 SGHRS, CDR2 YFSETQ. CDR3 length equals 15 residues. For the CDR3, the DNA is TGCGCCAGCAGCGCCGGGAGGGGGTTGAAAGAAAAACTGTTTTTT. This encodes CASSAGRGLKEKLFF.

The rearrangement joins TRBV4-1 to TRBJ2-7, with 7 bases fitting TRBD1. The V segment lost 0 bases and the J segment 4 bases; nucleotides outside the gene matches: 15. Germline loops: CDR1 MGHRA, CDR2 YSYEKL. The CDR3 has 18 residues. CDR3 amino acids: CASSQDLMQGTEGYEQYF. The CDR3 bases are TGCGCCAGCAGCCAAGATCTAATGCAGGGGACAGAGGGATACGAGCAGTACTTC.

The chain links TRBV7-9 to TRBJ2-7; 13 nucleotides align to TRBD2. The V and J ends lost 5 bases and 4 bases, in that order; junction bases with no gene match: 5. CDR3 length: 15 residues. In germline, CDR1 is SEHNR, CDR2 FQNEAQ (reference sequence). The CDR3 DNA follows: TGTGCCAGCAGCCACGGACTAGCGGGGGATTACGAGCAGTACTTC. This encodes CASSHGLAGDYEQYF.

Many counts were recorded for this clone. The V gene is TRBV19, the J gene TRBJ1-5; D might be TRBD1 (6 bases). Germline assignment: CDR1 LNHDA and CDR2 SQIVND (reference sequence). Between the trimmed V and J ends, which lost 4 bases and 6 bases, there was a span of 16 bases. The CDR3 runs 15 residues. The CDR3: CASSTITGRAQPQHF. The CDR3 nucleotides read TGTGCCAGTAGTACCATTACAGGGAGAGCTCAGCCCCAGCATTTT.

The genes are TRBV7-2 and TRBJ1-5, with a possible D match to TRBD1 (5 bases). Germline CDR1 SGHTA, CDR2 FQGNSA. This CDR3 is built from 14 residues. V shed 5 bases and J shed 4 bases, with 12 bases lying between them. In DNA, the CDR3 is TGTGCCAGCAGCCTAGACAGCCCAAATCAGCCCCAGCATTTT. Translated, it gives CASSLDSPNQPQHF.

The V gene is TRBV2, the J gene TRBJ1-6; 10 bases line up with TRBD1. The CDR3 contains 15 residues. The V gene end was trimmed by 5 bases and the J gene end by 11 bases; junction bases not matched to a gene: 9. Germline V CDR1 and CDR2: SNHLY, FYNNEI. The CDR3 DNA follows: TGTGCCAGCAGTCGGGCCGGGACAGGGGTCACACCCCTCCACTTT. Translation gives CASSRAGTGVTPLHF.

This chain joins TRBV21-1 and TRBJ1-5. TRBV21-1 is tagged as a pseudogene. The CDR3 extends over 16 amino acids. CDR3 in amino acids: CASSRRSSYSNQPQHF. The CDR3 DNA is TGTGCCAGCAGCAGGCGGTCATCCTATAGCAATCAGCCCCAGCATTTT.

The chain has TRBV30 and TRBJ1-2; the D gene is possibly TRBD1 (6 bases). Trimming cost V 0 bases and J 8 bases, with 19 bases left between them. The CDR3 has 15 residues. Germline-derived CDR1 and CDR2 are GTSNPN and SVGIG (reference sequence). In DNA, the CDR3 is TGTGCCTGGAGTGTACGGTCACAGGGAGCCGTAGGCTACACCTTC. Its translation: CAWSVRSQGAVGYTF.

This clone has only a few counts. The chain couples TRBV15 to TRBJ1-1, with no clear D. The CDR3 spans 14 residues. Germline loops: CDR1 LNHNV, CDR2 YYDKDF (reference sequence). V was clipped by 3 bases and J by 5 bases, with 13 bases between them. The CDR3 spells CATSSAQTRTEAFF. Here the CDR3 DNA reads TGTGCCACCAGCAGTGCCCAGACGAGGACTGAAGCTTTCTTT.

The chain recombines TRBV27 with TRBJ2-1, with 7 bases identical to TRBD1. This CDR3 is 14 amino acids long. J was trimmed by 9 bases and V by 8 bases; bases with no gene match: 13. Germline V gene sequence: CDR1 MNHEY, CDR2 SMNVEV (reference sequence). DNA of the CDR3: TGTGCCAGCGGTGTTAGGGGGCCGGGCTTTGAGCAGTTCTTC. It yields the protein CASGVRGPGFEQFF.

The V and J genes are TRBV4-1 and TRBJ1-5; TRBD1 matches at 7 bases. Germline V gene data show CDR1 as MGHRA and CDR2 as YSYEKL. The CDR3 spans 18 residues. Trimming removed 4 bases from V and 7 bases from J; junction bases left unmatched: 19. CDR3 nucleotides: TGCGCCAGCAGCCGCACGTGGCAGGGGGTCTCCATTGAACAGCCCCAGCATTTT. It codes for CASSRTWQGVSIEQPQHF.

This clone was recorded at least ten times. The J gene is TRBJ2-7, the V gene TRBV6-1, with D maybe TRBD1 (6 bases). CDR3 length equals 14 residues. The germline V gene has CDR1 MNHNS and CDR2 SASEGT. The V and J ends lost 7 bases and 1 base respectively, with 14 bases between them. CDR3 nucleotides: TGTGCCAGCAATATGGAACAGGGATCCTACGAGCAGTACTTC. It codes for CASNMEQGSYEQYF.

This rearrangement joins TRBV5-1 to TRBJ2-3, with D possibly matching TRBD2 (5 bases). With 0 bases removed from V and 0 bases from J, the gap between germline ends came to 8 bases. This CDR3 spans 15 amino acids. Germline CDR1 reads SGHRS; CDR2 reads YFSETQ. CDR3: CASSLGRVSTDTQYF. CDR3 nucleotide sequence: TGCGCCAGCAGCTTGGGGCGGGTTAGCACAGATACGCAGTATTTT.

The chain combines TRBV4-3 with TRBJ1-1; D unclear. V dropped 0 bases and J dropped 2 bases, with 7 bases sitting between them. The V gene's germline CDR1 is LGHNA and CDR2 YSLEER. CDR3 length equals 14 residues. CDR3: CASSQEGGNTEAFF. As DNA, the CDR3 is TGCGCCAGCAGCCAAGAAGGCGGCAACACTGAAGCTTTCTTT.

The chain links TRBV27 to TRBJ2-7; the D gene is possibly TRBD2 (6 bases). CDR1 MNHEY and CDR2 SMNVEV come from the germline V gene (reference sequence). The CDR3 sequence is 14 residues long. V lost 8 bases to trimming and J lost 7 bases, with 21 bases between them. This chain's CDR3 is CASRGSGGSMEQYF. DNA of the CDR3: TGTGCCAGCCGGGGGTCAGGAGGGTCTATGGAGCAGTACTTC.

The chain employs TRBV6-1 and TRBJ2-1; a weak D match, TRBD1 (6 bases). Looked up from germline, CDR1 is MNHNS and CDR2 is SASEGT. Deletions cut 2 bases from V and 4 bases from J, with 15 bases between. The CDR3 is 16 residues long. This CDR3 reads CASSESNRVLYNEQFF. CDR3 DNA: TGTGCCAGCAGTGAATCCAACAGGGTGCTATACAATGAGCAGTTCTTC.

The V gene is TRBV25-1, the J gene TRBJ1-2, with 8 bases aligning to TRBD1. Trimming took 8 bases from V and 4 from J; bases not matched to a gene: 9. Germline assignment: CDR1 MGHDK and CDR2 SYGVNS. The CDR3 totals 14 residues. The CDR3 reads CASAGQGRRYGYTF. As DNA, the CDR3 is TGTGCCAGCGCCGGACAGGGACGACGCTATGGCTACACCTTC.

The rearrangement joins TRBV19 to TRBJ2-7; D possibly corresponds to TRBD2 (8 bases). The CDR3 has 15 amino acids. V was cut by 5 bases and J by 4 bases, with 18 bases left in between. The V gene's germline CDR1 is LNHDA and CDR2 SQIVND (reference sequence). The CDR3 DNA sequence: TGTGCCAGTAGTTCCGAGACAGGGACTAGATACGAGCAGTACTTC. It codes for CASSSETGTRYEQYF.

The chain recombines TRBV27 with TRBJ2-7, with 10 bases matching TRBD1. This CDR3 is built from 18 residues. Germline assignment: CDR1 MNHEY and CDR2 SMNVEV (reference sequence). Germline trimming cut 5 bases from V and 0 bases from J; bases unmatched to any gene: 13. CDR3 loop: CASSPPPRTGGGSYEQYF. CDR3 nucleotide sequence: TGTGCCAGCAGTCCCCCACCTCGGACAGGGGGAGGCTCCTACGAGCAGTACTTC.

The sample holds one count of this clone. The chain links TRBV19 to TRBJ2-5; maybe TRBD2 (6 bases). There are 15 residues in the CDR3. Germline loops: CDR1 LNHDA, CDR2 SQIVND (reference sequence). V was pared by 7 bases and J by 5 bases, with 20 bases between. The CDR3 protein is CASKKEKGGGETQYF. In DNA, the CDR3 is TGTGCCAGTAAAAAGGAAAAGGGTGGAGGGGAGACCCAGTACTTC.

This clone was counted only a few times. This sequence joins TRBV19 and TRBJ1-4; D is undetermined. Germline V CDR1 and CDR2: LNHDA, SQIVND (reference sequence). The CDR3 length is 14 residues. V gave up 9 bases and J gave up 7 bases, with 18 bases separating them. CDR3 in DNA: TGTGCCAGCACCTTCGGTCCCCCGGGTGAAAAACTGTTTTTT. The encoded protein is CASTFGPPGEKLFF.

The genes are TRBV18 and TRBJ2-2, with TRBD1 matching over 8 bases. Unmatched junction bases numbered 6, after V lost 3 bases and J lost 6 bases. This CDR3 contains 15 residues. Germline lookup yields CDR1 KGHSH and CDR2 LQKENI. Here the CDR3 reads CASSPQGASAGELFF. Here the CDR3 DNA reads TGTGCCAGCTCACCCCAGGGGGCATCTGCCGGGGAGCTGTTTTTT. Drawing the rest from reference TRBV18 and TRBJ2-2, the complete variable domain is NAGVMQNPRHLVRRRGQEARLRCSPMKGHSHVYWYRQLPEEGLKFMVYLQKENIIDESGMPKERFSAEFPKEGPSILRIQQVVRGDSAAYFCASSPQGASAGELFFGEGSRLTVL.

This clone appeared once. The chain carries TRBV30 and TRBJ1-4, with TRBD1 as a possible D gene (5 bases). Trimming took off 2 bases at V and 5 bases at J, with 12 bases between the two ends. The V gene's germline CDR1 is GTSNPN and CDR2 SVGIG (reference sequence). The CDR3 has 14 residues. CDR3 sequence: CAWSKGVGNEKLFF. The CDR3 DNA is TGTGCCTGGAGTAAAGGGGTAGGGAATGAAAAACTGTTTTTT.

This chain uses TRBV6-5 with TRBJ1-2; TRBD1 is a possible D gene (6 bases). The germline V and J ends were trimmed by 6 bases and 7 bases, with 15 bases remaining between them. The germline V gene has CDR1 MNHEY and CDR2 SVGAGI. The CDR3 length is 13 residues. The CDR3 DNA reads TGTGCCAGCAGAGCTTACAGGGAAGGTGGCTACACCTTC. As protein: CASRAYREGGYTF.